This T cell receptor (beta chain) was obtained from a study of T cells expressing NK-cell markers. CDR1 is LNHNV, CDR2 YYDKDF, per germline (reference sequence). This CDR3 has 15 amino acids. Concerning this clonotype itself: Its antigen is not known.

Points from the study as a whole: Top CD8+ clonotypes included the dominant CD3+CD56+NKG2C+ clonotypes in five to seven donors. Nothing established the HCMV specificity of expanded NKG2C+ T cell clones.

Scientists made TCR beta cDNA using 5'RACE template switching with UMIs. TCRdb reanalyzed the 5' RACE reads and collapses them to one entry per CDR3 protein, without DNA. In total, the table holds a few hundred thousand distinct CDR3 sequences. The sequence derives from a man aged 18-69 years in good health. The source material was blood T cells: a sorted CD56 or NKG2C T cell subset, CD4+ or CD8+ T cells, or bulk PBMC T cells (not recorded which). The chain links TRBV15 to TRBJ1-5; TCRdb's D call, TRBD1, is unchecked because there is no DNA. The CDR3 loop is CATSGWGTGAQPQHF. The full variable domain, rest sourced from reference TRBV15 and TRBJ1-5, is DAMVIQNPRYQVTQFGKPVTLSCSQTLNHNVMYWYQQKSSQAPKLLFHYYDKDFNNEADTPDNFQSRRPNTSFCFLDIRSPGLGDTAMYLCATSGWGTGAQPQHFGDGTRLSIL.